A single sample gave rise to the 31 T cell receptor beta chains below, sequenced in a study of spatial heterogeneity in lung cancer. Study-level points and caveats: Tumors with more nonsynonymous mutations had more expanded intratumoral alpha and beta TCRs.

Antigens of these TCRs are unknown. Each CDR3 protein is one row after TCRdb ran MiXCR on the 5' RACE reads. Altogether 5,800 or so distinct CDR3 sequences are present, 13% being singletons, with the ten largest covering about 16%. The time point is: sample taken at primary tumor resection. The sample was lung tumor tissue, taken at surgery. The receptors come from a female donor with early-stage non-small cell lung cancer.

J is TRBJ2-1 and V is TRBV5-1, with no clear D. The V gene's germline CDR1 is SGHRS and CDR2 YFSETQ. V was clipped by 0 bases and J by 5 bases, with 6 bases between them. The CDR3 has 13 residues. CDR3 DNA sequence: TGCGCCAGCAGCTTGGTTCAGAACAATGAGCAGTTCTTC. Translating it yields CASSLVQNNEQFF.

By proportion, this clonotype is medium-sized. The chain links TRBV28 to TRBJ2-7; D gene ambiguous. The CDR3 covers 11 residues. Per germline, CDR1 MDHEN and CDR2 SYDVKM. Trimming took 3 bases from V and 5 from J, leaving 5 bases between them. DNA for the CDR3: TGTGCCAGCAGTTTTAGCAACGAGCAGTACTTC. It encodes CASSFSNEQYF.

The rearrangement uses TRBV18 and TRBJ1-1; D uncertain. CDR1 KGHSH and CDR2 LQKENI come from the germline V gene. The V end was cut by 0 bases, the J end by 5 bases, with 7 bases between. There are 13 residues in the CDR3. In DNA form, the CDR3 reads TGTGCCAGCTCACCACCGACGGGTACTGAAGCTTTCTTT. Its protein is CASSPPTGTEAFF.

This clonotype was observed many times. This chain links TRBV15 with TRBJ2-5; D not resolved. Germline V gene sequence: CDR1 LNHNV, CDR2 YYDKDF (reference sequence). The CDR3 totals 12 residues. Trimming removed 6 bases at V and 4 bases at J, with 9 bases between. CDR3 sequence reads: CATRGSGETQYF. DNA of the CDR3: TGTGCCACCAGAGGATCCGGAGAGACCCAGTACTTC. Supplemented by reference TRBV15 and TRBJ2-5, the full variable domain reads DAMVIQNPRYQVTQFGKPVTLSCSQTLNHNVMYWYQQKSSQAPKLLFHYYDKDFNNEADTPDNFQSRRPNTSFCFLDIRSPGLGDTAMYLCATRGSGETQYFGPGTRLLVL.

This clonotype has at least ten counts. The CDR3 protein is CASSLYGGRSYEQYF. The CDR3 region has the DNA TGTGCCAGCAGTTTATACGGGGGTAGGTCCTACGAGCAGTACTTC. The chain carries TRBV27 and TRBJ2-7; D is perhaps TRBD2 (6 bases). Germline V lookup: CDR1 MNHEY, CDR2 SMNVEV (reference sequence). This CDR3 is 15 amino acids long. The ends were cut back, 1 base at V and 1 base at J, with 11 bases in the middle.

This clonotype was seen many times. The chain uses TRBV12-3 or TRBV12-4 and TRBJ2-1; D unresolved. With 4 bases removed from V and 4 bases from J, the gap between germline ends came to 20 bases. This CDR3 is 17 amino acids long. Here the CDR3 DNA reads TGTGCCAGCAGTTCTCATCGAGAAGTCCTACAATACAATGAGCAGTTCTTC. Amino acids: CASSSHREVLQYNEQFF.

In this sample, this clonotype turned up many times. The rearrangement joins TRBV2 to TRBJ2-2, with D maybe TRBD2 (6 bases). The V end lost 7 bases, the J end lost 6 bases, and 15 bases lay between the germline ends. The CDR3 runs to 14 residues. Germline V gene data show CDR1 as SNHLY and CDR2 as FYNNEI. The CDR3 DNA reads TGTGCCAGCACCCGGGAGAGGGTCGCCGGGGAGCTGTTTTTT. It specifies CASTRERVAGELFF.

This clonotype ranks as medium-sized (0.01 to 0.1%). CDR3 loop: CASSYGILPNSYSNQPQHF. DNA for the CDR3: TGTGCCAGCAGTTACGGGATACTGCCGAACTCATATAGCAATCAGCCCCAGCATTTT. The chain combines TRBV6-2 or TRBV6-3 with TRBJ1-5, with no clear D. The CDR3 extends over 19 amino acids. V lost 2 bases and J 0 bases, leaving 20 bases between the germline ends. Germline-derived CDR1 and CDR2 are MNHEY and SVGEGT.

V is TRBV20-1 and J is TRBJ1-1; 9 positions match TRBD1. V was clipped by 0 bases and J by 5 bases; unmatched bases: 4. The CDR3 extends over 14 amino acids. The germline V gene encodes CDR1 DFQATT and CDR2 SNEGSKA (reference sequence). CDR3 amino acids: CSARDGTGRTEAFF. The CDR3, as DNA: TGCAGTGCTAGAGATGGGACAGGGCGGACTGAAGCTTTCTTT.

The V and J genes are TRBV7-2 and TRBJ2-1; D unresolved. V gave up 0 bases and J gave up 7 bases, with 10 bases separating them. This CDR3 comprises 14 residues. Germline values: CDR1 SGHTA, CDR2 FQGNSA. This chain's CDR3 is CASSLAGTWNEQFF. The CDR3 DNA reads TGTGCCAGCAGCTTAGCGGGTACATGGAATGAGCAGTTCTTC.

Relative to its sample, this clonotype is medium-sized. The gene calls are TRBV20-1 and TRBJ2-3; 7 nucleotides match TRBD1. The trim removed 6 bases at V and 1 base at J, leaving 10 bases unmatched. The CDR3 length is 15 residues. CDR1 and CDR2 from the germline V gene are DFQATT and SNEGSKA (reference sequence). For the CDR3, the DNA is TGCAGTGCCTCCCCCCGACAGGGTGGCACAGATACGCAGTATTTT. This encodes CSASPRQGGTDTQYF.

Ten or more counts support this clonotype. The gene calls are TRBV5-3 and TRBJ2-1; tentatively, D is TRBD1 (5 bases). TRBV5-3 is an open reading frame whose function is uncertain. CDR3 length equals 17 residues. The V gene lost 4 bases and the J gene lost 2 bases, with 19 bases spanning the gap. CDR3 DNA sequence: TGTGCCAGAAGCCATAAAATTGGGTCAGGGCCCTACAATGAGCAGTTCTTC. It translates to CARSHKIGSGPYNEQFF.

This clonotype was counted ten times or more. The chain couples TRBV7-2 to TRBJ2-7; 9 positions agree with TRBD2. J lost 2 bases, V lost 1 base, and 12 bases had no gene match. Germline loops: CDR1 SGHTA, CDR2 FQGNSA. The CDR3 covers 18 residues. This CDR3 reads CASSLGGSGSGSPYEQYV. CDR3 sequence (DNA): TGTGCCAGCAGCTTAGGGGGTAGCGGGAGTGGGTCCCCCTACGAGCAGTACGTC.

This clonotype ranks as medium-sized (0.01 to 0.1%). The J gene is TRBJ1-5, the V gene TRBV19; D not certain. The CDR3 is 14 residues long. Per germline, CDR1 LNHDA and CDR2 SQIVND (reference sequence). Trimming took 6 bases from V and 3 from J, leaving 12 bases between them. CDR3 in DNA: TGTGCCAGTAGGTCAAGGGCCAACAATCAGCCCCAGCATTTT. Its translation is CASRSRANNQPQHF. The full variable domain, completed using reference TRBV19 and TRBJ1-5, is DGGITQSPKYLFRKEGQNVTLSCEQNLNHDAMYWYRQDPGQGLRLIYYSQIVNDFQKGDIAEGYSVSREKKESFPLTVTSAQKNPTAFYLCASRSRANNQPQHFGDGTRLSIL.

CDR3 in amino acids: CSASPSLRGDTIQYF. The CDR3 DNA is TGCAGTGCTAGCCCTTCTCTCAGGGGGGATACGATTCAGTACTTC. The rearrangement uses TRBV20-1 and TRBJ2-4, with D possibly matching TRBD1 (7 bases). From germline, CDR1 is DFQATT and CDR2 SNEGSKA (reference sequence). Deletions cut 3 bases from V and 10 bases from J, with 22 bases between. This CDR3 is 15 amino acids long.

This clonotype is medium-sized (0.01 to 0.1%) by share. The chain recombines TRBV19 with TRBJ2-5, with D possibly being TRBD2 (6 bases). Germline loops: CDR1 LNHDA, CDR2 SQIVND (reference sequence). V was shortened by 7 bases and J by 1 base, with 13 bases between the two germline ends. This CDR3 contains 14 residues. The CDR3 spells CASKEGQVQETQYF. The DNA of the CDR3 is TGTGCCAGTAAGGAGGGGCAGGTCCAAGAGACCCAGTACTTC.

This clonotype has only a few counts. The V call is TRBV30, the J call TRBJ2-2; D is undetermined. The CDR3 extends over 13 amino acids. V lost 2 bases, J lost 4 bases, and 8 bases lay in between. CDR1 and CDR2 (germline): GTSNPN, SVGIG (reference sequence). For the CDR3, the DNA is TGTGCCTGGAGTCATTTCTCCACCGGGGAGCTGTTTTTT. Residues: CAWSHFSTGELFF.

This clonotype was observed at least ten times. The chain couples TRBV12-3 or TRBV12-4 to TRBJ2-7; 9 nucleotides match TRBD2. There are 15 residues in the CDR3. V lost 6 bases to trimming and J lost 4 bases; unmatched junction nucleotides: 10. The CDR3 coding sequence is TGTGCCAGCAGCCAAGCCGGGACTAGCCTGTACGAGCAGTACTTC. This sequence encodes CASSQAGTSLYEQYF.

This clonotype rates as medium-sized (0.01 to 0.1%). The chain carries TRBV4-2 and TRBJ1-6; 8 nucleotides agree with TRBD1. V shed 2 bases and J 9 bases; nucleotides not matched to a gene: 6. Germline CDR1 LGHNA, CDR2 YNFKEQ. This CDR3 comprises 15 residues. Written as DNA, the CDR3 is TGTGCCAGCAGCCAAACAGGGGGTCCCAGTTCACCCCTCCACTTT. The encoded protein is CASSQTGGPSSPLHF.

This clonotype was observed many times. The chain joins TRBV7-4 to TRBJ2-1; maybe TRBD2 (5 bases). The V gene's germline CDR1 is SGHVT and CDR2 SQSDAQ. Between the trimmed V and J ends, which lost 2 bases and 9 bases, there was a span of 11 bases. The CDR3 covers 13 residues. This CDR3 reads CASSLRVAGEQFF. Written as DNA, the CDR3 is TGTGCCAGCAGCTTAAGGGTCGCGGGTGAGCAGTTCTTC.

Judged by abundance, this clonotype is medium-sized (0.01 to 0.1%). The genes are TRBV7-9 and TRBJ2-2; 9 bases are shared with TRBD1. From germline, CDR1 is SEHNR and CDR2 FQNEAQ (reference sequence). This CDR3 spans 16 amino acids. With V trimmed by 5 bases and J by 1 base, 5 bases remained unmatched. The CDR3: CASSIPGQGNTGELFF. DNA for the CDR3: TGTGCCAGCAGCATCCCGGGACAGGGGAACACCGGGGAGCTGTTTTTT.

This clonotype was seen repeatedly, ten times or more. V gene TRBV18 combines with J gene TRBJ2-2, with TRBD1 matching over 10 bases. Germline V gene sequence: CDR1 KGHSH, CDR2 LQKENI. Trimming cost V 3 bases and J 6 bases; bases outside gene matches: 4. The CDR3 covers 15 residues. CDR3 bases: TGTGCCAGCTCACCTGGACAGGGGGTCGCCGGGGAGCTGTTTTTT. Translated: CASSPGQGVAGELFF.

This clonotype is medium-sized within its sample. The chain couples TRBV9 to TRBJ2-5, with 15 bases fitting TRBD2. The CDR3 has 16 residues. V lost 2 bases to trimming and J lost 5 bases; unmatched junction nucleotides: 4. Germline V gene sequence: CDR1 SGDLS, CDR2 YYNGEE. For the CDR3, the DNA is TGTGCCAGCAGCGTTGGACTAGCGGGAGGGTATGAGACCCAGTACTTC. Translated: CASSVGLAGGYETQYF.

This clonotype appeared many times. The chain has TRBV24-1 and TRBJ2-1; 11 bases agree with TRBD2. Germline trimming cut 2 bases from V and 0 bases from J; bases unmatched to any gene: 2. The V gene's germline CDR1 is KGHDR and CDR2 SFDVKD. The CDR3 loop spans 17 amino acids. CDR3 nucleotides: TGTGCCACCAGTGATTGGACTAGCGGGCACTCCTACAATGAGCAGTTCTTC. Protein product: CATSDWTSGHSYNEQFF.

This clonotype has a count of ten or more. The chain recombines TRBV7-2 with TRBJ2-1; TRBD2 matches 14 bases. The CDR3 sequence is 16 residues long. Germline CDR1 and CDR2: SGHTA and FQGNSA. The junction had 6 bases not matched to a gene; V was cut back by 5 bases and J by 6 bases. CDR3 nucleotide sequence: TGTGCCAGCAGCCCTCCGGGACTAGCGGGAGTCAATGAGCAGTTCTTC. Translated: CASSPPGLAGVNEQFF.

This clonotype came up a few times. The CDR3 loop reads CASTKQGRGSYEQYF. CDR3 DNA sequence: TGTGCCAGCACAAAACAGGGACGTGGATCCTACGAGCAGTACTTC. The chain is built from TRBV27 and TRBJ2-7; D possibly corresponds to TRBD1 (6 bases). Germline loops: CDR1 MNHEY, CDR2 SMNVEV (reference sequence). V was pared by 7 bases and J by 1 base, with 17 bases between. The CDR3 consists of 15 residues.

The chain couples TRBV23-1 to TRBJ2-2; no firm D call. TRBV23-1 is treated as an ORF (open reading frame) with a function not yet certain. The CDR3 is 14 residues long. The germline V and J ends were trimmed by 3 bases and 4 bases, with 9 bases remaining between them. CDR3 sequence reads: CASSHSDTTGELFF. As DNA, the CDR3 is TGCGCCAGCAGTCACTCCGACACCACCGGGGAGCTGTTTTTT.

This clonotype appeared many times. The chain has TRBV2 and TRBJ2-7; 9 bases map to TRBD1. Germline V lookup: CDR1 SNHLY, CDR2 FYNNEI. This CDR3 spans 16 amino acids. V lost 5 bases and J lost 2; bases outside the gene matches: 10. The CDR3 reads CASSINAGQGPYEQYF. As DNA, the CDR3 is TGTGCCAGCAGTATCAACGCGGGACAGGGACCCTACGAGCAGTACTTC.

This clonotype is medium-sized in the sample. The chain employs TRBV6-5 and TRBJ2-4; the D gene is possibly TRBD2 (7 bases). The CDR3 is made up of 16 amino acids. The germline gives CDR1 MNHEY, CDR2 SVGAGI. The germline V and J ends were trimmed by 6 bases and 1 base, with 16 bases remaining between them. CDR3 loop: CASSVQGRGAKNIQYF. The CDR3 coding sequence is TGTGCCAGCAGCGTTCAGGGGAGGGGTGCCAAAAACATTCAGTACTTC.

By sample share, this clonotype is large. J is TRBJ1-2 and V is TRBV5-4; 9 nucleotides line up with TRBD1. Unmatched junction bases numbered 6, after V lost 0 bases and J lost 6 bases. This CDR3 spans 15 amino acids. Germline assignment: CDR1 SGHNT and CDR2 YYREEE (reference sequence). The chain's CDR3 is CASSLVGTGPHGYTF. The CDR3 coding sequence is TGTGCCAGCAGCTTGGTCGGGACAGGGCCGCATGGCTACACCTTC.

This clonotype appeared many times. J is TRBJ1-6 and V is TRBV20-1; D is perhaps TRBD1 (6 bases). The V and J ends lost 5 bases and 15 bases respectively, with 20 bases between them. The CDR3 is made up of 13 amino acids. The germline CDR1 and CDR2 sequences are DFQATT and SNEGSKA (reference sequence). CDR3 sequence: CSAGGAQGSDLHF. The CDR3 bases are TGCAGTGCTGGGGGGGCGCAGGGATCGGACCTCCACTTT.